This entry is about one TCR beta chain. The antigen is unknown. Reverse transcription of about 0.5 to 1 ug RNA was carried out with random hexamers. Across 54 Vbeta and 13 Jbeta, TCR beta CDR3 was amplified with immunoSEQ multiplex PCR. TCRdb reprocessed the immunoSEQ multiplex PCR reads with MiXCR, giving one entry per CDR3 protein. The profile shows some 76,000 distinct CDR3 sequences, about 91% of them singletons. This CDR3 spans 13 amino acids. Germline values: CDR1 SEHNR, CDR2 FQNEAQ (reference sequence). Trimming stripped 11 bases from V and 1 base from J, with 14 bases between. The sample originates from a study of CD8 T cells in Susac syndrome. Study findings and constraints: Only a relatively small number of individuals were included in the TCR sequencing and HLA analysis.

The authors negatively isolated CD8+ and CD4+ T cells and FACS-enriched TEMRA cells. This TCR was sampled from a human donor with multiple sclerosis. The chain has TRBV7-9 and TRBJ1-1, with a tentative D call TRBD1 (6 bases). Material: CD8+ T cells from PBMCs. In DNA form, the CDR3 reads TGTGCCTTAACAGGGACACGGAACACTGAAGCTTTCTTT. This encodes CALTGTRNTEAFF.